These 13 T cell receptor beta chains were all obtained from the same sample, sequenced in a study of CD8+ T cells in alopecia areata. Extraction of RNA preceded its reverse transcription into cDNA, which served as the sequencing template. The method was immunoSEQ multiplex PCR; TCRdb's version includes in-frame clones alone and lacks a portion of them. Found here are around 190,000 clones, roughly three fifths of them singletons; the top ten hold about 5.3%. Sequenced: CD8+ T cells sorted from blood. The receptors were gathered from a human donor in good health.

A single count supports this clone. J is TRBJ2-5 and V is TRBV6-5, with unresolved D. The germline CDR1 and CDR2 sequences are MNHEY and SVGAGI. The CDR3 length is 14 residues. V was trimmed by 2 bases and J by 1 base, leaving 8 bases between them. The CDR3 loop reads CASSYVAAQETQYF. The CDR3 region has the DNA TGTGCCAGCAGTTACGTGGCAGCCCAAGAGACCCAGTACTTC.

The chain uses TRBV5-1 and TRBJ2-5; TRBD2 is a possible D gene (5 bases). Germline CDR1 is SGHRS and CDR2 is YFSETQ. V lost 2 bases to trimming and J lost 5 bases, with 10 bases between them. The CDR3 is 13 amino acids. The chain's CDR3 is CASSFEGGETQYF. The CDR3 bases are TGCGCCAGCAGCTTTGAGGGTGGGGAGACCCAGTACTTC.

The chain uses TRBV6-5 and TRBJ2-5; TRBD2 might be the D (6 bases). V shed 3 bases and J shed 7 bases, with 12 bases lying between them. This CDR3 comprises 13 residues. In germline, CDR1 is MNHEY, CDR2 SVGAGI. CDR3 coding DNA: TGTGCCAGCAGTTATCGGGGAGGTGTGACCCAGTACTTC. Residues: CASSYRGGVTQYF.

V is TRBV15 and J is TRBJ1-1; D is unresolved. Germline assignment: CDR1 LNHNV and CDR2 YYDKDF (reference sequence). This CDR3 comprises 14 residues. The V end was cut by 0 bases, the J end by 1 base, with 6 bases between. Here the CDR3 reads CATSRDLGNTEAFF. The DNA of the CDR3 is TGTGCCACCAGCAGAGATTTAGGGAACACTGAAGCTTTCTTT.

This chain uses TRBV7-8 with TRBJ1-2, with a tentative D call TRBD1 (5 bases). The CDR3 totals 13 residues. The V end lost 7 bases, the J end lost 4 bases, and 13 bases lay between the germline ends. Germline V CDR1 and CDR2: SGHVS, FQNEAQ. The CDR3 region has the DNA TGTGCCAGCACCAATGAGGGGCCCTATGGCTACACCTTC. Amino acid sequence: CASTNEGPYGYTF.

The V call is TRBV27, the J call TRBJ2-3; TRBD2 matches 7 bases. Germline V gene data show CDR1 as MNHEY and CDR2 as SMNVEV (reference sequence). J lost 0 bases, V lost 4 bases, and 4 bases had no gene match. This CDR3 has 15 residues. The CDR3 DNA is TGTGCCAGCAGTTCAGCGGGGTCTAGCACAGATACGCAGTATTTT. Translated: CASSSAGSSTDTQYF.

Only a few counts were recorded for this clone. The V and J genes are TRBV29-1 and TRBJ2-1, with D possibly TRBD1 on 6 matching bases. Germline CDR1 is SQVTM and CDR2 is ANQGSEA. The CDR3 runs 14 residues. Deletions cut 2 bases from V and 3 bases from J, with 11 bases between. CDR3 nucleotide sequence: TGCAGCGTTGAACTCAGGGGAATCTACAATGAGCAGTTCTTC. It specifies CSVELRGIYNEQFF.

The rearrangement uses TRBV25-1 and TRBJ2-7; D possibly corresponds to TRBD2 (6 bases). The V gene's germline CDR1 is MGHDK and CDR2 SYGVNS. CDR3 size: 15 residues. The V and J ends lost 3 bases and 5 bases respectively, with 17 bases between them. DNA for the CDR3: TGTGCCAGCAGTGAGGTGGAATGGGACTGGAACGAGCAGTACTTC. Protein sequence: CASSEVEWDWNEQYF.

The gene calls are TRBV11-2 and TRBJ2-7; 12 positions agree with TRBD2. CDR1 is SGHAT, CDR2 FQNNGV, per germline. This CDR3 is built from 14 residues. With 7 bases clipped from V and 2 bases from J, the junction kept 3 bases outside the gene matches. The CDR3 DNA follows: TGTGCCAGCAACCTAGCGGGGGGGACCTACGAGCAGTACTTC. Translation: CASNLAGGTYEQYF.

V gene TRBV10-3 combines with J gene TRBJ1-5, with 8 bases aligning to TRBD1. The length of the CDR3 is 16 residues. V lost 4 bases, J lost 2 bases, and 7 bases stayed unmatched. Germline V gene data show CDR1 as ENHRY and CDR2 as SYGVKD. The CDR3 DNA reads as TGTGCCATCAGTGCCGACGCGACAGGGGGCAATCAGCCCCAGCATTTT. Its translation: CAISADATGGNQPQHF.

This sequence joins TRBV11-2 and TRBJ2-2, with 11 bases that match TRBD2. The CDR3 spans 18 residues. The V gene's germline CDR1 is SGHAT and CDR2 FQNNGV. V shed 3 bases, J shed 1 base, and the junction held 7 bases outside the gene matches. CDR3 protein: CASSFLLAGARNTGELFF. In DNA form, the CDR3 reads TGTGCCAGCAGCTTCTTACTAGCGGGGGCTCGGAACACCGGGGAGCTGTTTTTT.

The CDR3 protein is CSVPGGGAGNEQFF. The CDR3 coding sequence is TGCAGCGTTCCCGGAGGGGGCGCGGGCAATGAGCAGTTCTTC. The V call is TRBV29-1, the J call TRBJ2-1; D may be TRBD1 (7 bases). CDR3 size: 14 residues. V shed 5 bases and J shed 6 bases, with 17 bases lying between them. Germline lookup yields CDR1 SQVTM and CDR2 ANQGSEA.

The rearrangement links TRBV9 to TRBJ2-6; D is possibly TRBD1 (6 bases). V shed 3 bases and J shed 2 bases, with 12 bases lying between them. Germline CDR1 reads SGDLS; CDR2 reads YYNGEE. The CDR3 runs to 16 residues. The CDR3 protein is CASSAEGDPGANVLTF. CDR3 bases: TGTGCCAGCAGCGCAGAGGGGGACCCTGGGGCCAACGTCCTGACTTTC. Supplemented by reference TRBV9 and TRBJ2-6, the full variable domain reads DSGVTQTPKHLITATGQRVTLRCSPRSGDLSVYWYQQSLDQGLQFLIQYYNGEERAKGNILERFSAQQFPDLHSELNLSSLELGDSALYFCASSAEGDPGANVLTFGAGSRLTVL.